The T cell receptor (beta chain) under discussion was sequenced for a study of blood T cell repertoires in COVID-19. Turning to the study itself: Sample material is recorded as cDNA or gDNA derived from T cells, B-cell-depleted T cells, or PBMCs.

This CDR3 comprises 15 residues. Trimming took off 0 bases at V and 4 bases at J, with 7 bases between the two ends. Germline loops: CDR1 LGHNA, CDR2 YNFKEQ. Original processing methods: Reference gene primers were amplified, and this amplification served to estimate nucleated cell counts. This table comes from immunoSEQ multiplex PCR, and its TCRdb copy is limited to in-frame clones, with some not included. The V and J calls and clone size come from that table; D and trimming were worked out from the DNA. The sample has roughly 43,000 clones, about 89% seen once. Sequenced sample: peripheral blood. The chain links TRBV4-2 to TRBJ2-6; D gene unclear. The sequence came from a human donor in a cohort sampled during active COVID-19. The CDR3: CASSQDFSGANVLTF. The CDR3 DNA sequence: TGTGCCAGCAGCCAAGACTTTTCCGGGGCCAACGTCCTGACTTTC.